This TCR beta chain was recorded in a study of blood T cells in healthy people across ages. This clonotype turned up a few times. The V and J ends lost 10 bases and 1 base, in that order; junction bases with no gene match: 13. CDR3 size: 16 residues. Germline CDR1 and CDR2: ENHRY and SYGVKD. A second PCR of about 7 to 12 cycles used a sample-barcoded 5' primer and a J-beta primer mix. MiXCR was run by TCRdb on the 5' RACE reads, yielding one entry per CDR3 protein. Of around 520,000 distinct CDR3 sequences detected, 27% appear once; the ten largest clones hold over 3.5%. The sample was also reused in another study, on T cells of mothers and their children.

Sequenced: blood. The chain couples TRBV10-3 to TRBJ1-1; 9 bases are a match to TRBD1. The receptor was derived from a boy aged 2 to 10 in good health. The CDR3 is CATAPGQGGENTEAFF. Here the CDR3 DNA reads TGTGCCACCGCCCCGGGACAGGGAGGAGAGAACACTGAAGCTTTCTTT.